The clone carrying this T cell receptor (beta chain) has more than one count but fewer than ten. The antigen remains undetermined. Trimming cost V 5 bases and J 0 bases, with 8 bases left between them. CDR3 length: 14 amino acids. The germline V gene encodes CDR1 SGDLS and CDR2 YYNGEE. This sample is part of a study of identical twins. Whole-study results and caveats: Invariant MAIT and iNKT cells could partly confound zero-insertion analyses. Sequences that were out-of-frame, alpha and twin-shared displayed an excess of low generation probability.

One entry per CDR3 protein, called by TCRdb with MiXCR from the 5' RACE reads. The sample lists about 470,000 distinct CDR3 sequences, more than 20% occurring once. The same sample was also studied in work on T cells expressing NK-cell markers. This second report adds: The authors restricted sorting to alpha-beta TCR T cells with an anti-gamma-delta TCR antibody in several experiments. A handful of donors showed these clonotypes also leading the CD3+CD56-NKG2C+ fraction.

This sequence was found in a woman under 30 in good health. The gene calls are TRBV9 and TRBJ2-2; no reliable D call. The specimen was CD4+ T cells sorted from blood. CDR3 bases: TGTGCCAGCAGATTGGGTACGAACACCGGGGAGCTGTTTTTT. Translated: CASRLGTNTGELFF. Combining the CDR3 with reference TRBV9 and TRBJ2-2 gives the whole variable domain DSGVTQTPKHLITATGQRVTLRCSPRSGDLSVYWYQQSLDQGLQFLIQYYNGEERAKGNILERFSAQQFPDLHSELNLSSLELGDSALYFCASRLGTNTGELFFGEGSRLTVL.